The next 20 T cell receptor beta chains were all read from a single sample in a study of breast tumors, draining lymph nodes, adjacent tissues. Using its own MiXCR run on the multiplex PCR reads, TCRdb lists one record per CDR3 protein. The data contain 150,000 to 200,000 distinct CDR3 sequences, more than 25% of them seen just once; the ten biggest clones take up roughly 3.8%. Samples came from axillary lymph nodes draining the breast cancer. The material sequenced was axillary lymph node tissue. The receptors here all came from a female donor with breast cancer. Some clones in this sample may be carry-over from other donors' samples.

Points on this clonotype: A read error is possible here, since a much larger clone lies one base away. The CDR3, as DNA: TGCGCCAGCAGCTTGCAGGCTAGCGAGGACACCCAGTACTTC. This codes for CASSLQASEDTQYF. The rearrangement uses TRBV5-1 and TRBJ2-5; possibly TRBD2 for D (6 bases). V was pared by 1 base and J by 8 bases, with 15 bases between. This CDR3 spans 14 amino acids. Germline values: CDR1 SGHRS, CDR2 YFSETQ.

This clonotype appeared once. The chain uses TRBV3-1 and TRBJ2-5; TRBD2 aligns across 16 bases. The junction had 7 bases not matched to a gene; V was cut back by 4 bases and J by 5 bases. Per the germline V gene, CDR1 is LGHDT and CDR2 is YNNKEL (reference sequence). The CDR3 is 17 amino acids. CDR3 loop: CASSRGLAGGPGETQYF. The CDR3 nucleotides read TGTGCCAGCAGCCGGGGACTAGCGGGAGGGCCGGGGGAGACCCAGTACTTC.

In this sample, this clonotype turned up many times. This CDR3 is CASSPGTGQREQYF. CDR3 nucleotide sequence: TGTGCCAGCAGTCCAGGGACAGGTCAGCGAGAGCAGTACTTC. This rearrangement joins TRBV28 to TRBJ2-7; 8 positions agree with TRBD1. Trimming cost V 5 bases and J 7 bases; bases outside gene matches: 10. CDR1 is MDHEN and CDR2 is SYDVKM in the germline V gene. The CDR3 consists of 14 residues.

With respect to this clonotype: At one of its ends the junction is not consistent with the germline gene, which may arise from a read error. This chain joins TRBV4-1 and TRBJ1-1; no clear D gene. CDR3 length: 13 residues. Germline CDR1 reads MGHRA; CDR2 reads YSYEKL. The CDR3 here is CVSSRATSTEAFF. The CDR3 nucleotides read TGCGTCAGCAGCCGGGCCACATCCACTGAAGCTTTCTTT.

The rearrangement uses TRBV7-9 and TRBJ2-3, with D possibly being TRBD2 (5 bases). The V gene lost 1 base and the J gene lost 9 bases, with 11 bases spanning the gap. The CDR3 consists of 13 residues. Germline V gives CDR1 SEHNR, CDR2 FQNEAQ (reference sequence). CDR3 region: CASSLELGKTQYF. DNA of the CDR3: TGTGCCAGCAGCTTAGAGCTCGGGAAGACGCAGTATTTT.

This clonotype was seen a few times. The chain has TRBV2 and TRBJ1-1; maybe TRBD1 (5 bases). Germline values: CDR1 SNHLY, CDR2 FYNNEI. V was shortened by 2 bases and J by 2 bases, with 6 bases between the two germline ends. The CDR3 covers 13 residues. The CDR3 sequence: CASSEQGNTEAFF. In DNA, the CDR3 is TGTGCCAGCAGTGAACAGGGAAACACTGAAGCTTTCTTT.

The rearrangement joins TRBV6-1 to TRBJ2-7, with 9 nucleotides matching TRBD2. The CDR3 extends over 15 amino acids. Germline CDR1 reads MNHNS; CDR2 reads SASEGT. Losses at the gene ends were 5 bases for V and 1 base for J; bases not matched to a gene: 6. CDR3 nucleotide sequence: TGTGCCAGCAGTCCAAGCGGGAGGATGTCCTACGAGCAGTACTTC. Encoded protein: CASSPSGRMSYEQYF.

This clonotype occurred a few times. A read error may explain this, as a much larger clone is one base away. The rearrangement uses TRBV6-2 or TRBV6-3 and TRBJ2-1, with 8 bases lining up with TRBD2. V lost 7 bases to trimming and J lost 4 bases; unmatched junction nucleotides: 3. There are 13 residues in the CDR3. CDR1 MNHEY and CDR2 SVGEGT come from the germline V gene. The CDR3 nucleotides read TGTGCCAGCAAGCAGCGGGAGTACAATGAGCAGTTCTTC. Protein sequence: CASKQREYNEQFF.

This clonotype was picked up many times. This rearrangement joins TRBV2 to TRBJ2-3; no definite D call. V was trimmed by 0 bases and J by 2 bases, leaving 12 bases between them. Germline CDR1 is SNHLY and CDR2 is FYNNEI. The CDR3 is made up of 16 amino acids. CDR3 sequence (DNA): TGTGCCAGCAGTGAAGCGGACCCCCGATCCACAGATACGCAGTATTTT. It specifies CASSEADPRSTDTQYF.

This clonotype appeared many times. This chain links TRBV6-5 with TRBJ1-6, with no clear D. Germline-derived CDR1 and CDR2 are MNHEY and SVGAGI. CDR3 size: 15 residues. V lost 1 base and J 8 bases, leaving 12 bases between the germline ends. CDR3 amino acids: CASSYFVGEDSPLHF. The CDR3 bases are TGTGCCAGCAGTTACTTTGTGGGAGAGGATTCACCCCTCCACTTT.

The table lists this clonotype with many counts. The chain employs TRBV6-4 and TRBJ1-6; tentative D call: TRBD1 (6 bases). Germline CDR1 is MRHNA and CDR2 is SNTAGT. The CDR3 runs 14 residues. With 6 bases removed from V and 4 bases from J, the gap between germline ends came to 10 bases. CDR3 protein: CASSAGAYNSPLHF. CDR3 DNA sequence: TGTGCCAGCAGCGCAGGGGCGTATAATTCACCCCTCCACTTT.

The chain links TRBV6-2 or TRBV6-3 to TRBJ2-1; a weak D match, TRBD2 (5 bases). The CDR3 loop spans 15 amino acids. Germline lookup yields CDR1 MNHEY and CDR2 SVGEGT. V was shortened by 7 bases and J by 0 bases, with 13 bases between the two germline ends. The CDR3 spells CASKPAVVSYNEQFF. Here the CDR3 DNA reads TGTGCCAGCAAACCAGCGGTTGTCTCCTACAATGAGCAGTTCTTC.

This chain connects TRBV7-9 to TRBJ1-4; D is unresolved. The CDR3 length is 18 residues. Germline CDR1 is SEHNR and CDR2 is FQNEAQ (reference sequence). Trimming took off 4 bases at V and 3 bases at J, with 21 bases between the two ends. The CDR3 sequence: CASSSGVMGEGANEKLFF. DNA for the CDR3: TGTGCCAGCAGCTCTGGGGTGATGGGCGAGGGCGCTAATGAAAAACTGTTTTTT.

In regard to this clonotype: A much larger clone is a single base away; this may be a read error. The chain is built from TRBV12-3 or TRBV12-4 and TRBJ2-7, with D perhaps TRBD2 (5 bases). V was clipped by 3 bases and J by 6 bases, with 12 bases between them. The length of the CDR3 is 13 residues. The CDR3 DNA follows: TGTGCCAGCAGTTTCGAGGGTTTGCGCGAGCAGTACTTC. This translates into CASSFEGLREQYF.

This clonotype was seen repeatedly, ten times or more. The genes are TRBV4-2 and TRBJ1-6, with a weak D call TRBD1 (6 bases). The CDR3 runs to 17 residues. Germline CDR1 and CDR2: LGHNA and YNFKEQ. V shed 4 bases and J shed 0 bases, with 13 bases lying between them. CDR3 region: CASSPGQSSSYNSPLHF. For the CDR3, the DNA is TGTGCCAGCAGCCCCGGACAGAGTAGCTCCTATAATTCACCCCTCCACTTT.

This clonotype was counted a few times. It may be a read error: a sequence one base away is much more abundant. The chain has TRBV20-1 and TRBJ2-7, with D perhaps TRBD2 (5 bases). V was clipped by 6 bases and J by 6 bases, with 21 bases between them. CDR1 DFQATT and CDR2 SNEGSKA come from the germline V gene (reference sequence). CDR3 length equals 14 residues. For the CDR3, the DNA is TGCAGTGCCCCTCCCGAGGGAAGGATCTCCGAGCAGTACTTC. It yields the protein CSAPPEGRISEQYF.

The V and J genes are TRBV14 and TRBJ2-7; TRBD1 matches at 7 bases. V lost 1 base and J lost 2; bases outside the gene matches: 2. The CDR3 is 14 residues long. Germline V gene data show CDR1 as SGHDN and CDR2 as FVKESK. The CDR3 DNA reads TGTGCCAGCAGCCAAGCGGGACAGACCTACGAGCAGTACTTC. Protein product: CASSQAGQTYEQYF. Looking up the rest from reference TRBV14 and TRBJ2-7 gives the full variable domain: EAGVTQFPSHSVIEKGQTVTLRCDPISGHDNLYWYRRVMGKEIKFLLHFVKESKQDESGMPNNRFLAERTGGTYSTLKVQPAELEDSGVYFCASSQAGQTYEQYFGPGTRLTVT.

This clonotype was found many times. The chain couples TRBV29-1 to TRBJ2-1, with TRBD2 as a possible D gene (6 bases). This CDR3 contains 12 residues. Trimming took off 6 bases at V and 6 bases at J, with 12 bases between the two ends. Germline V gene lookup returns CDR1 SQVTM and CDR2 ANQGSEA. The CDR3 DNA follows: TGCAGCGTGTGGAGGGGAAGCAATGAGCAGTTCTTC. This encodes CSVWRGSNEQFF.

At least ten counts were recorded for this clonotype. The chain is built from TRBV20-1 and TRBJ2-5; tentatively, D is TRBD1 or TRBD2 (5 bases each). This CDR3 comprises 15 residues. V was pared by 2 bases and J by 5 bases, with 18 bases between. Germline assignment: CDR1 DFQATT and CDR2 SNEGSKA (reference sequence). CDR3 sequence reads: CSARRNKGSWETQYF. The CDR3, as DNA: TGCAGTGCTAGACGTAACAAGGGGAGTTGGGAGACCCAGTACTTC.

V gene TRBV7-6 combines with J gene TRBJ2-3; the D gene is possibly TRBD1 (6 bases). Germline V gene sequence: CDR1 SGHVS, CDR2 FNYEAQ. The CDR3 consists of 16 residues. The germline V and J ends were trimmed by 9 bases and 0 bases, with 19 bases remaining between them. The CDR3 is CASSHPLGASTDTQYF. CDR3 bases: TGTGCCAGTAGCCACCCGTTGGGGGCTAGCACAGATACGCAGTATTTT.